The 11 T cell receptor beta chains listed next were all sequenced from one sample in a study of cytomegalovirus exposure and HLA in healthy donors. The PCR had 60 Vbeta and 13 Jbeta primers. TCRdb keeps only in-frame clones here, not all; method: immunoSEQ multiplex PCR. This sample carries around 120,000 clones, about 86% of them seen once, and the ten largest clones take about 0.75%. The sample consisted of PBMCs. The receptor source for this set is a man in his late teens or twenties in good health and CMV-seronegative.

The chain has TRBV2 and TRBJ2-7; 10 positions agree with TRBD2. The length of the CDR3 is 19 residues. Germline loops: CDR1 SNHLY, CDR2 FYNNEI. V trimming: 4 bases; J trimming: 1 base; junction bases outside the gene matches: 16. CDR3 amino acids: CASSGDRGAGGPGSYEQYF. The CDR3, as DNA: TGTGCCAGCAGTGGGGACCGCGGAGCGGGGGGGCCGGGGTCCTACGAGCAGTACTTC.

This clone appeared a few times. The chain employs TRBV20-1 and TRBJ1-3; D gene unclear. The CDR3 runs 11 residues. Germline V lookup: CDR1 DFQATT, CDR2 SNEGSKA (reference sequence). V was trimmed by 6 bases and J by 3 bases, leaving 6 bases between them. The CDR3 DNA is TGCAGTGCCGAGGTTGGAAACACCATATATTTT. It encodes CSAEVGNTIYF.

This sequence joins TRBV2 and TRBJ2-6; D is undetermined. Trimming removed 6 bases from V and 4 bases from J, with 13 bases in between. Germline CDR1 SNHLY, CDR2 FYNNEI. CDR3 length equals 15 residues. CDR3 coding DNA: TGTGCCAGCAGGCTCCAACAATCCGGGGCCAACGTCCTGACTTTC. It is translated as CASRLQQSGANVLTF. Filled out from reference TRBV2 and TRBJ2-6, the complete variable domain reads EPEVTQTPSHQVTQMGQEVILRCVPISNHLYFYWYRQILGQKVEFLVSFYNNEISEKSEIFDDQFSVERPDGSNFTLKIRSTKLEDSAMYFCASRLQQSGANVLTFGAGSRLTVL.

This clone has more than one count but fewer than ten. The chain carries TRBV20-1 and TRBJ1-2; D gene uncertain. The length of the CDR3 is 9 residues. With 5 bases removed from V and 8 bases from J, the gap between germline ends came to 6 bases. CDR1 is DFQATT and CDR2 is SNEGSKA in the germline V gene (reference sequence). CDR3 protein: CSAPFGYTF. CDR3 nucleotides: TGCAGTGCTCCCTTCGGCTACACCTTC.

This sequence joins TRBV7-9 and TRBJ1-1; 8 positions agree with TRBD1. From germline, CDR1 is SEHNR and CDR2 FQNEAQ (reference sequence). The CDR3 spans 16 residues. After removal of 7 bases from V and 2 bases from J, the junction contained 12 bases not matched to a gene. CDR3 loop: CASTPPTGVRNTEAFF. The CDR3 DNA is TGTGCCAGCACCCCCCCGACAGGGGTGCGCAACACTGAAGCTTTCTTT.

This chain joins TRBV27 and TRBJ2-5; no clear D. Trimming stripped 5 bases from V and 5 bases from J, with 15 bases between. The CDR3 loop spans 14 amino acids. Looked up from germline, CDR1 is MNHEY and CDR2 is SMNVEV (reference sequence). CDR3 sequence reads: CASSPRRVSETQYF. The CDR3, as DNA: TGTGCCAGCAGTCCGCGACGGGTATCGGAGACCCAGTACTTC.

The CDR3 loop is CASSLPNSPLHF. The CDR3 nucleotides read TGTGCCAGCAGTTTACCGAATTCACCCCTCCACTTT. The chain uses TRBV28 and TRBJ1-6; D remains ambiguous. The CDR3 loop spans 12 amino acids. Looked up from germline, CDR1 is MDHEN and CDR2 is SYDVKM. V lost 2 bases to trimming and J lost 7 bases, with 3 bases between them.

This clone was seen only once. The chain combines TRBV7-9 with TRBJ2-1; 7 positions agree with TRBD1. The CDR3 consists of 12 residues. Germline CDR1 SEHNR, CDR2 FQNEAQ (reference sequence). V gave up 5 bases and J gave up 10 bases; unmatched junction bases: 5. CDR3 region: CASSPQGIEQFF. The CDR3 region has the DNA TGTGCCAGCAGCCCACAGGGGATAGAGCAGTTCTTC.

This chain uses TRBV30 with TRBJ2-1, with TRBD2 matching over 8 bases. The J segment lost 0 bases and the V segment lost 2 bases, leaving 3 bases of the junction unmatched. The CDR3 totals 15 residues. The germline gives CDR1 GTSNPN, CDR2 SVGIG (reference sequence). The CDR3 reads CAWSRGGASYNEQFF. In DNA, the CDR3 is TGTGCCTGGAGTCGGGGGGGGGCCTCCTACAATGAGCAGTTCTTC.

This clone was counted once. This sequence joins TRBV10-3 and TRBJ2-5, with a tentative D call TRBD2 (7 bases). Deletions cut 3 bases from V and 7 bases from J, with 15 bases between. The CDR3 has 14 residues. CDR1 is ENHRY and CDR2 is SYGVKD in the germline V gene. This CDR3 reads CAISDQGPGGTQYF. In nucleotides, the CDR3 is TGTGCCATCAGTGACCAGGGGCCGGGAGGGACCCAGTACTTC.

V gene TRBV5-1 combines with J gene TRBJ2-2; the D gene is possibly TRBD2 (6 bases). Per germline, CDR1 SGHRS and CDR2 YFSETQ. Trimming took 4 bases from V and 4 from J, leaving 14 bases between them. This CDR3 is 15 amino acids long. CDR3 amino acids: CASSPGGYSTGELFF. The CDR3 nucleotides are TGCGCCAGCAGCCCCGGGGGTTATAGCACCGGGGAGCTGTTTTTT.